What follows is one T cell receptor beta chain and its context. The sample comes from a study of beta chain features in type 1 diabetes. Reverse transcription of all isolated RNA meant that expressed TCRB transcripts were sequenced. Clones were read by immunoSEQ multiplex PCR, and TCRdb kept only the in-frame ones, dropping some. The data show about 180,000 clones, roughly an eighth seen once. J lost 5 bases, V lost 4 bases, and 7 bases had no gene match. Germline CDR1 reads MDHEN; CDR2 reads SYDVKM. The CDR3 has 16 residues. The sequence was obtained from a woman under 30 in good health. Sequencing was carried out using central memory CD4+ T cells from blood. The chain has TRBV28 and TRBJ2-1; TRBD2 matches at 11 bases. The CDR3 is CASSSELAGAHNEQFF. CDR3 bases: TGTGCCAGCAGTTCCGAACTAGCGGGAGCCCACAATGAGCAGTTCTTC.